Listed here are 15 T cell receptor beta chains from one sample, sequenced in a study of siplizumab effects on memory and regulatory T cells. Assay used: immunoSEQ multiplex PCR; TCRdb lists only in-frame clones, some missing. The table has fewer than 120,000 clones, over 85% seen once; the top ten hold 1.3%. Sample: CD4+ T cells sorted from blood. Every receptor here comes from a human donor in good health.

The rearrangement uses TRBV5-1 and TRBJ2-3; 12 nucleotides align to TRBD2. The CDR3 spans 14 residues. V lost 8 bases to trimming and J lost 2 bases; unmatched junction nucleotides: 3. Germline V gene lookup returns CDR1 SGHRS and CDR2 YFSETQ. The chain's CDR3 is CASTSGGPTDTQYF. As DNA, the CDR3 is TGCGCCAGTACTAGCGGGGGGCCCACAGATACGCAGTATTTT.

This rearrangement joins TRBV10-3 to TRBJ1-3; D remains unclear. The V and J ends lost 2 bases and 0 bases respectively, with 14 bases between them. The CDR3 spans 17 residues. The V gene's germline CDR1 is ENHRY and CDR2 SYGVKD. The CDR3 loop reads CAISEPPGSYSGNTIYF. CDR3 nucleotides: TGTGCCATCAGTGAGCCCCCCGGATCATACTCTGGAAACACCATATATTTT.

The chain carries TRBV6-1 and TRBJ1-4, with unresolved D. Germline lookup yields CDR1 MNHNS and CDR2 SASEGT. Between the trimmed V and J ends, which lost 0 bases and 5 bases, there was a span of 13 bases. The CDR3 spans 16 residues. The CDR3 DNA reads TGTGCCAGCAGTGAAGCGCTAGGACGGGCGAATGAAAAACTGTTTTTT. Translation: CASSEALGRANEKLFF.

The chain couples TRBV6-6 to TRBJ1-2, with D maybe TRBD1 (6 bases). Trimming cost V 4 bases and J 5 bases, with 8 bases left between them. Germline lookup yields CDR1 MNHNY and CDR2 SVGAGI (reference sequence). The CDR3 contains 12 residues. CDR3 region: CASSLQGYGYTF. The CDR3 DNA reads TGTGCCAGCAGTTTACAGGGTTATGGCTACACCTTC.

The chain joins TRBV6-1 to TRBJ1-2, with D possibly being TRBD1 (5 bases). Germline CDR1 and CDR2: MNHNS and SASEGT. This CDR3 has 14 amino acids. With 4 bases removed from V and 8 bases from J, the gap between germline ends came to 17 bases. The CDR3 bases are TGTGCCAGCAGTGCTACCGGGACCAGAGGGGGCTACACCTTC. This encodes CASSATGTRGGYTF.

The V and J genes are TRBV5-4 and TRBJ2-4, with D perhaps matching TRBD2 (7 bases). This CDR3 spans 18 amino acids. With 3 bases removed from V and 7 bases from J, the gap between germline ends came to 26 bases. Germline V gene lookup returns CDR1 SGHNT and CDR2 YYREEE (reference sequence). This CDR3 reads CASSSMKGGPKGGNIQYF. CDR3 coding DNA: TGTGCCAGCAGCTCGATGAAGGGGGGCCCAAAGGGAGGGAACATTCAGTACTTC. Looking up the rest from reference TRBV5-4 and TRBJ2-4 gives the full variable domain: ETGVTQSPTHLIKTRGQQVTLRCSSQSGHNTVSWYQQALGQGPQFIFQYYREEENGRGNFPPRFSGLQFPNYSSELNVNALELDDSALYLCASSSMKGGPKGGNIQYFGAGTRLSVL.

The chain couples TRBV7-9 to TRBJ2-7; a possible D gene is TRBD1 (5 bases). This CDR3 region has 14 residues. In germline, CDR1 is SEHNR, CDR2 FQNEAQ (reference sequence). V lost 5 bases to trimming and J lost 3 bases, with 14 bases between them. This chain's CDR3 is CASSLATAFYEQYF. CDR3 bases: TGTGCCAGCAGCCTCGCGACAGCCTTCTACGAGCAGTACTTC.

This clone was seen just once. The CDR3 bases are TGCGCCAGCAGCATAGGGGGGACTGCATTGTACTTC. It yields the protein CASSIGGTALYF. The J gene is TRBJ2-5, the V gene TRBV5-1; D might be TRBD1 or TRBD2, each matching 6 bases. Germline-derived CDR1 and CDR2 are SGHRS and YFSETQ. The CDR3 is 12 residues long. Deletions cut 4 bases from V and 13 bases from J, with 17 bases between.

The genes are TRBV4-1 and TRBJ1-2; a weak D match, TRBD1 (5 bases). Germline V gene data show CDR1 as MGHRA and CDR2 as YSYEKL. Trimming took 0 bases from V and 6 from J, leaving 14 bases between them. The CDR3 length is 15 residues. This chain's CDR3 is CASSQEVAGRDGYTF. CDR3 DNA: TGCGCCAGCAGCCAAGAGGTGGCAGGGAGGGATGGCTACACCTTC.

The J gene is TRBJ1-1, the V gene TRBV5-4; D gene ambiguous. V was pared by 4 bases and J by 4 bases, with 11 bases between. The CDR3 is made up of 13 amino acids. From germline, CDR1 is SGHNT and CDR2 YYREEE (reference sequence). CDR3 amino acids: CASSLEQFTEAFF. For the CDR3, the DNA is TGTGCCAGCAGCCTGGAGCAGTTCACTGAAGCTTTCTTT.

The rearrangement links TRBV11-2 to TRBJ2-7; D is undetermined. The CDR3 runs to 11 residues. V dropped 6 bases and J dropped 3 bases, with 6 bases sitting between them. Per germline, CDR1 SGHAT and CDR2 FQNNGV. The CDR3 region is CASSIGYEQYF. CDR3 DNA: TGTGCCAGCAGTATCGGCTACGAGCAGTACTTC.

The chain links TRBV5-1 to TRBJ1-1; TRBD1 is a possible D gene (5 bases). This CDR3 spans 15 amino acids. CDR1 and CDR2 from the germline V gene are SGHRS and YFSETQ. Trimming shortened V by 3 bases and J by 1 base, and 13 bases separated the two germline ends. DNA for the CDR3: TGCGCCAGCAGCTCGGGGCGGCAGGGGAACACTGAAGCTTTCTTT. Protein: CASSSGRQGNTEAFF.

The chain has TRBV13 and TRBJ2-7, with D perhaps assigned TRBD1 or TRBD2 (5 bases each). Trimming shortened V by 6 bases and J by 5 bases, and 23 bases separated the two germline ends. Germline lookup yields CDR1 PRHDT and CDR2 FYEKMQ (reference sequence). The CDR3 is 16 residues long. The DNA of the CDR3 is TGTGCCAGCAGTTACAGACCGGGGCGCCAAGGAAACGAGCAGTACTTC. Translated: CASSYRPGRQGNEQYF.

V is TRBV18 and J is TRBJ1-3; 10 bases are shared with TRBD1. Germline CDR1 reads KGHSH; CDR2 reads LQKENI. V dropped 6 bases and J dropped 4; count of bases not matched to a gene: 9. This CDR3 contains 16 residues. In nucleotides, the CDR3 is TGTGCCAGCTCTGCTGCGGGGACAGGGGTCGGAAACACCATATATTTT. Translated, it gives CASSAAGTGVGNTIYF.

The CDR3 sequence is CASSADHPGLEGEQFF. The CDR3 coding sequence is TGTGCCAGCAGCGCGGACCACCCAGGACTAGAAGGTGAGCAGTTCTTC. The chain employs TRBV7-3 and TRBJ2-1; TRBD2 matches at 7 bases. Germline V gene lookup returns CDR1 SGHTA and CDR2 FQGTGA. The CDR3 is made up of 16 amino acids. V lost 5 bases and J lost 9; bases outside the gene matches: 16.